This TCR beta chain was captured by sequencing in a study of cytomegalovirus exposure and HLA in healthy donors. The PCR was carried out with 60 Vbeta primers and 13 Jbeta primers. Sequencing was performed with immunoSEQ multiplex PCR; in TCRdb, only in-frame clones are kept and a portion is missing. The data hold under 200,000 clones, with approximately 86% observed a single time. CDR1 and CDR2 from the germline V gene are LNHDA and SQIVND (reference sequence). V lost 9 bases to trimming and J lost 4 bases, with 10 bases between them. The CDR3 is made up of 11 amino acids. The sequencing sample was made of PBMCs. The chain recombines TRBV19 with TRBJ2-7, with a possible D match to TRBD2 (5 bases). The sequence was collected from a woman aged 25-40 years in good health and CMV-seronegative. This CDR3 reads CASGNIYEQYF. Written as DNA, the CDR3 is TGTGCCAGCGGGAATATATACGAGCAGTACTTC.